Listed here are 30 T cell receptor beta chains from one sample, sequenced in a study of neurological immune-mediated disorders. TCRdb used MiXCR to reprocess the 5' RACE reads, holding one entry per CDR3 protein. The sample lists about 27,000 distinct CDR3 sequences; around a fifth were seen once. The sample taken for sequencing was PBMCs. The receptors here all came from a woman aged 55-75 years in good health.

This clonotype was seen repeatedly, ten times or more. The rearrangement links TRBV5-1 to TRBJ1-5; maybe TRBD1 (5 bases). The CDR3 is 14 residues long. CDR1 is SGHRS and CDR2 is YFSETQ in the germline V gene. With 2 bases removed from V and 3 bases from J, the gap between germline ends came to 9 bases. CDR3 coding DNA: TGCGCCAGCAGCTTAGACAGCCCCAATCAGCCCCAGCATTTT. Translation: CASSLDSPNQPQHF.

This clonotype was counted at least ten times. V and J are TRBV28 and TRBJ2-4, with D tentatively TRBD1 or TRBD2 (7 bases each). The germline V and J ends were trimmed by 6 bases and 1 base, with 10 bases remaining between them. Germline CDR1 reads MDHEN; CDR2 reads SYDVKM. The CDR3 extends over 14 amino acids. CDR3 coding DNA: TGTGCCAGCAGCCAGGGGGGGGCCAAAAACATTCAGTACTTC. Translating it yields CASSQGGAKNIQYF.

The chain employs TRBV15 and TRBJ2-1, with D perhaps TRBD1 (6 bases). Trimming shortened V by 2 bases and J by 6 bases, and 11 bases separated the two germline ends. Germline values: CDR1 LNHNV, CDR2 YYDKDF (reference sequence). This CDR3 spans 14 amino acids. CDR3 sequence reads: CATSRNRAPNEQFF. The CDR3 DNA reads TGTGCCACCAGCAGAAACAGGGCCCCCAATGAGCAGTTCTTC.

This clonotype was seen repeatedly, ten times or more. The CDR3 bases are TGTGCCAGCAGCGGTAAGGGGCAGGAGGGCACTGAAGCTTTCTTT. Translation gives CASSGKGQEGTEAFF. The chain combines TRBV11-2 with TRBJ1-1, with a weak D call TRBD1 (5 bases). CDR3 size: 15 residues. The germline V gene has CDR1 SGHAT and CDR2 FQNNGV. Trimming removed 5 bases from V and 4 bases from J, with 17 bases in between.

Ten or more counts support this clonotype. The chain uses TRBV6-1 and TRBJ1-5; no clear D gene. CDR3 length: 13 amino acids. Germline-derived CDR1 and CDR2 are MNHNS and SASEGT. Trimming left V 7 bases short and J 2 bases short, with 9 bases between. The CDR3, as DNA: TGTGCCAGCATCCGGGAAGGCAATCAGCCCCAGCATTTT. Translated, it gives CASIREGNQPQHF.

This clonotype was seen ten or more times. This sequence joins TRBV6-6 and TRBJ2-7, with 15 bases identical to TRBD2. Germline trimming cut 5 bases from V and 0 bases from J; bases unmatched to any gene: 11. In germline, CDR1 is MNHNY, CDR2 SVGAGI (reference sequence). The CDR3 extends over 19 amino acids. The CDR3 here is CASSHRTGTSGRFSYEQYF. The CDR3 DNA reads as TGTGCCAGCAGTCACCGGACAGGGACTAGCGGGAGGTTCTCCTACGAGCAGTACTTC.

V usage is TRBV18 and J usage is TRBJ2-1; D might be TRBD2 (6 bases). The V end lost 1 base, the J end lost 0 bases, and 13 bases lay between the germline ends. The CDR3 consists of 17 residues. CDR1 KGHSH and CDR2 LQKENI come from the germline V gene. The CDR3 is CASSPQASVNSYNEQFF. The DNA for the CDR3 is TGTGCCAGCTCACCACAAGCTAGCGTAAACTCCTACAATGAGCAGTTCTTC.

This clonotype was counted many times. The V call is TRBV30, the J call TRBJ2-4, with TRBD2 matching 9 bases. Germline V lookup: CDR1 GTSNPN, CDR2 SVGIG (reference sequence). With 5 bases clipped from V and 6 bases from J, the junction kept 8 bases outside the gene matches. CDR3 length: 14 amino acids. The chain's CDR3 is CAWDSGSFGNIQYF. The DNA of the CDR3 is TGTGCCTGGGATAGCGGGAGCTTTGGAAACATTCAGTACTTC.

The sample holds many counts of this clonotype. This chain links TRBV5-1 with TRBJ2-5, with D unresolved. The V end was cut by 2 bases, the J end by 0 bases, with 8 bases between. The CDR3 has 14 residues. Per the germline V gene, CDR1 is SGHRS and CDR2 is YFSETQ. CDR3 DNA: TGCGCCAGCAGCTTCGGGTTTTACCAAGAGACCCAGTACTTC. It is translated as CASSFGFYQETQYF.

This clonotype has ten or more counts. The V gene is TRBV10-3, the J gene TRBJ2-1; the match to TRBD2 covers 8 bases. Germline loops: CDR1 ENHRY, CDR2 SYGVKD. The CDR3 loop spans 17 amino acids. The ends lost 3 bases at V and 0 bases at J; junction bases unmatched: 7. The CDR3 spells CAISEIAGYSSYNEQFF. In DNA form, the CDR3 reads TGTGCCATCAGTGAAATAGCGGGATATAGCTCCTACAATGAGCAGTTCTTC.

The genes are TRBV7-8 and TRBJ2-4, with 7 nucleotides matching TRBD1. The trim removed 5 bases at V and 0 bases at J, leaving 7 bases unmatched. The CDR3 has 16 amino acids. The germline gives CDR1 SGHVS, CDR2 FQNEAQ. In DNA, the CDR3 is TGTGCCAGCAGCCCAGGGACAGTCCTAGCCAAAAACATTCAGTACTTC. The encoded protein is CASSPGTVLAKNIQYF.

This clonotype is classed as medium-sized. V usage is TRBV20-1 and J usage is TRBJ2-5; maybe TRBD2 (7 bases). Per the germline V gene, CDR1 is DFQATT and CDR2 is SNEGSKA (reference sequence). Trimming removed 0 bases at V and 2 bases at J, with 13 bases between. The CDR3 has 15 residues. CDR3 loop: CSARDAGAGQETQYF. The CDR3 DNA is TGCAGTGCTAGAGATGCGGGGGCCGGGCAAGAGACCCAGTACTTC.

This rearrangement joins TRBV2 to TRBJ2-7; D perhaps matches TRBD2 (7 bases). The CDR3 is 16 amino acids. Germline assignment: CDR1 SNHLY and CDR2 FYNNEI. V lost 5 bases and J lost 2, with 19 bases in between. CDR3 loop: CASSQTGQLATYEQYF. DNA for the CDR3: TGTGCCAGCAGTCAAACAGGGCAACTAGCGACCTACGAGCAGTACTTC.

In its sample, this clonotype was seen many times. This chain uses TRBV5-1 with TRBJ2-2; the match to TRBD2 covers 9 bases. The germline gives CDR1 SGHRS, CDR2 YFSETQ. This CDR3 is 18 amino acids long. The V segment lost 0 bases and the J segment 2 bases; nucleotides outside the gene matches: 8. In DNA form, the CDR3 reads TGCGCCAGCAGCTTGGCCCTAGCGGGGTGGACAAACACCGGGGAGCTGTTTTTT. This gives the protein CASSLALAGWTNTGELFF.

This clonotype came up many times. The chain employs TRBV21-1 and TRBJ1-6; TRBD1, the table's D call, was not compared with the DNA. TRBV21-1 is marked as a pseudogene. The length of the CDR3 is 16 residues. In DNA, the CDR3 is TGTGCCAGCAGCAAAGCGCTAGAAAAATTGAGGACCGGGTGGCACTTT. Its translation is CASSKALEKLRTGWHF.

This clonotype came up a few times. One end of the junction is discordant with germline, which a read error may explain. V usage is TRBV7-7 and J usage is TRBJ2-1, with D possibly matching TRBD2 (5 bases). CDR1 is SSHAT, CDR2 FNYEAQ, per germline (reference sequence). The length of the CDR3 is 17 residues. The CDR3 coding sequence is TGTGCTAGCAGCTTACGACGAGGGCTTTCCTCCTACAATGAGCAGTTCTTC. Residues: CASSLRRGLSSYNEQFF.

The J gene is TRBJ2-3, the V gene TRBV24-1; perhaps TRBD2 as D (5 bases). V was trimmed by 5 bases and J by 5 bases, leaving 19 bases between them. The germline CDR1 and CDR2 sequences are KGHDR and SFDVKD. This CDR3 spans 16 amino acids. The CDR3 protein is CATSGSADSGEDTQYF. CDR3 nucleotides: TGTGCCACCAGTGGGTCAGCGGACTCGGGTGAAGATACGCAGTATTTT.

The V call is TRBV15, the J call TRBJ2-6, with D perhaps assigned TRBD1 or TRBD2 (5 bases each). Germline V lookup: CDR1 LNHNV, CDR2 YYDKDF (reference sequence). This CDR3 comprises 17 residues. V dropped 0 bases and J dropped 0 bases, with 9 bases sitting between them. The CDR3 here is CATSRDEGRSGANVLTF. In nucleotides, the CDR3 is TGTGCCACCAGCAGAGACGAGGGGCGCTCTGGGGCCAACGTCCTGACTTTC.

This clonotype was counted ten times or more. The V gene is TRBV5-6, the J gene TRBJ2-7; unclear D gene. Germline loops: CDR1 SGHDT, CDR2 YYEEEE. V was clipped by 4 bases and J by 4 bases, with 15 bases between them. The CDR3 is 14 residues long. The CDR3 DNA sequence: TGTGCCAGCAGCCAAACCGGCCTGGGTTACGAGCAGTACTTC. Translating gives CASSQTGLGYEQYF.

This clonotype was recorded many times. This chain joins TRBV5-5 and TRBJ1-2, with TRBD1 matching 7 bases. V dropped 2 bases and J dropped 2; count of bases not matched to a gene: 12. This CDR3 has 17 amino acids. In germline, CDR1 is SGHKS, CDR2 YYEKEE (reference sequence). In DNA form, the CDR3 reads TGTGCCAGCAGCTTCGCAGGGGGTACTGGGGGCAACTATGGCTACACCTTC. Protein product: CASSFAGGTGGNYGYTF.

By share, this clonotype ranks as medium-sized. This chain joins TRBV24-1 and TRBJ1-2, with no clear D. The germline CDR1 and CDR2 sequences are KGHDR and SFDVKD. The V gene lost 0 bases and the J gene lost 4 bases, with 8 bases spanning the gap. This CDR3 spans 14 amino acids. This chain's CDR3 is CATSDLEGTYGYTF. CDR3 nucleotides: TGTGCCACCAGTGATTTGGAGGGTACCTATGGCTACACCTTC.

There are many counts of this clonotype. The chain joins TRBV5-5 to TRBJ2-7; 12 bases align to TRBD1. Trimming at V came to 5 bases and at J to 7 bases, leaving 7 bases not matched to a gene. CDR3 length: 14 residues. Germline CDR1 is SGHKS and CDR2 is YYEKEE (reference sequence). The CDR3 spells CASSPGTGGQEQYF. CDR3 DNA: TGTGCCAGCAGTCCCGGGACAGGGGGCCAGGAGCAGTACTTC.

This clonotype turned up a few times. A much larger clone lies one base from this, so it may be a read error. CDR3 in DNA: TGCGCCAGCAGCTTGGGGACTAGCGGGAGCTTGGTCGGGGAGCTGTTTTTT. Its protein is CASSLGTSGSLVGELFF. This chain uses TRBV5-1 with TRBJ2-2, with 13 bases matching TRBD2. V trimming: 0 bases; J trimming: 7 bases; junction bases outside the gene matches: 6. Germline V gene lookup returns CDR1 SGHRS and CDR2 YFSETQ. This CDR3 spans 17 amino acids.

This clonotype was counted ten times or more. The V call is TRBV7-2, the J call TRBJ1-1, with a possible D match to TRBD1 (6 bases). The germline V gene has CDR1 SGHTA and CDR2 FQGNSA. This CDR3 spans 16 amino acids. V dropped 0 bases and J dropped 5 bases, with 16 bases sitting between them. CDR3 in DNA: TGTGCCAGCAGCTTAGCGGTGGGGGGCCGTTATACTGAAGCTTTCTTT. Translation gives CASSLAVGGRYTEAFF.

This clonotype has at least ten counts. V usage is TRBV29-1 and J usage is TRBJ1-2, with D perhaps TRBD1 (5 bases). The V gene lost 5 bases and the J gene lost 1 base, with 11 bases spanning the gap. The CDR3 is made up of 13 amino acids. Germline assignment: CDR1 SQVTM and CDR2 ANQGSEA. CDR3 sequence: CSVTGLSNYGYTF. In DNA form, the CDR3 reads TGCAGCGTTACAGGTCTAAGTAACTATGGCTACACCTTC. Full variable domain (outside the CDR3, taken from reference TRBV29-1 and TRBJ1-2): SAVISQKPSRDICQRGTSLTIQCQVDSQVTMMFWYRQQPGQSLTLIATANQGSEATYESGFVIDKFPISRPNLTFSTLTVSNMSPEDSSIYLCSVTGLSNYGYTFGSGTRLTVV.

This clonotype showed up just a few times. This clone may be a read error of a much larger clone one base away. The chain carries TRBV5-6 and TRBJ2-2; 10 nucleotides align to TRBD2. This CDR3 has 17 residues. From germline, CDR1 is SGHDT and CDR2 YYEEEE. The CDR3 protein is CASSPLSGRADTGEPFF. In DNA, the CDR3 is TGTGCCAGCAGTCCCCTCAGCGGGAGGGCGGACACCGGGGAGCCGTTTTTT.

This clonotype was seen ten or more times. V usage is TRBV10-3 and J usage is TRBJ2-1; 8 bases align to TRBD1. Per germline, CDR1 ENHRY and CDR2 SYGVKD. V was pared by 5 bases and J by 7 bases, with 1 base of the junction left unmatched. The CDR3 runs 12 residues. The CDR3 region is CAISWTGNEQFF. The DNA for the CDR3 is TGTGCCATCAGTTGGACAGGGAATGAGCAGTTCTTC.

V is TRBV7-2 and J is TRBJ2-3; 12 positions match TRBD2. Trimming cost V 2 bases and J 0 bases; bases outside gene matches: 0. The CDR3 is made up of 16 amino acids. Germline V gene sequence: CDR1 SGHTA, CDR2 FQGNSA. In DNA form, the CDR3 reads TGTGCCAGCAGCTTACTAGCGGGAGGGAGCACAGATACGCAGTATTTT. This encodes CASSLLAGGSTDTQYF.

This clonotype appeared many times. The chain has TRBV9 and TRBJ2-5; either TRBD1 or TRBD2 may supply D (5 bases each). The V end lost 0 bases, the J end lost 5 bases, and 11 bases lay between the germline ends. The V gene's germline CDR1 is SGDLS and CDR2 YYNGEE. The CDR3 is made up of 14 amino acids. The CDR3 loop reads CASSVELGDETQYF. CDR3 DNA: TGTGCCAGCAGCGTAGAACTGGGGGACGAGACCCAGTACTTC. The full variable domain, in which reference TRBV9 and TRBJ2-5 provide the parts outside the CDR3, is DSGVTQTPKHLITATGQRVTLRCSPRSGDLSVYWYQQSLDQGLQFLIQYYNGEERAKGNILERFSAQQFPDLHSELNLSSLELGDSALYFCASSVELGDETQYFGPGTRLLVL.

With regard to this clonotype: This sequence may be a read error, since a much larger clone differs from it by one base. The CDR3 bases are TGTGCCAGCACGGGACAGGGGTCCTACGAGCAGCACTTC. Protein product: CASTGQGSYEQHF. The chain employs TRBV28 and TRBJ2-7; 10 bases are shared with TRBD1. In germline, CDR1 is MDHEN, CDR2 SYDVKM. The CDR3 runs to 13 residues.